The T cell receptor beta chain described here comes from a study of T-cell memory formation after mild COVID-19 (dated by TCRdb to the early 2020s). With respect to the entire study: TCR sequence clusters from the two donors were found to be largely donor specific. In two donors, T-cell clones that expanded and contracted after mild COVID-19 were followed by sequencing TCRalpha and TCRbeta repertoires longitudinally. The cohort was made up of two young adult volunteers, one female and one male, who were previously healthy. The research as a whole found: Whether the second-wave clones peaking on day 37 were SARS-CoV-2 specific was not confirmed. Some responding clones were detected in pre-infection memory, which suggested that pre-existing cross-reactive memory T cells had joined the SARS-CoV-2 response. Contracting CD4+ clones appeared mostly in the CM and EM memory subsets, whereas CD8+ clones were enriched in EMRA. Clones contracting from day 15 to 85 had balanced CD4/CD8 phenotypes, while a second wave expanding from day 15 to 37 was biased towards CD4+. The study covered only a couple of mild cases, and larger cohorts including severe cases with pre-infection samples were considered necessary.

Ficoll-Paque density gradient centrifugation was used to isolate PBMCs. This clonotype was detected only a few times. It lacks a known antigen. No per-base quality is available; no much larger clone lies one base away. From cysteine to phenylalanine, the CDR3 is 14 amino acids long. Of the read, only the CDR3 DNA is kept; its 42 bases are in frame from base 1. Relative to germline, V is 1 base shorter and J is 4 bases shorter, with 9 bases between their ends. CDR1 and CDR2 are read off the germline V gene (reference sequence) as MNHNY and SVGAGI. Instrument on record: Illumina NovaSeq 6000. TCRalpha and TCRbeta cDNA libraries were built by 5'RACE with constant-segment primers, adding sample barcodes and unique molecular identifiers. RNA was extracted from every sample with Trizol reagent. The libraries were amplified in two PCR steps, and the second step added a second sample barcode and Illumina TruSeq adapters. Libraries were sequenced on an Illumina NovaSeq with 2 x 150 bp paired-end reads. Under the source paper's analysis protocol: The reads were demultiplexed and collapsed into UMI-guided consensus sequences using migec v1.2.7. Using mixcr v2.1.11, the UMI consensuses were aligned to TRA and TRB V and J templates and assembled into clonotypes. Expanded or contracted clonotypes were those called significant by both edgeR and NoisET, with noise models trained on biological replicates. For edgeR calls, the thresholds were a false discovery rate-adjusted p below 0.01 and a log2 fold-change of 1. As an exploratory analysis of dynamics, max-normalized trajectories of the 1000 most abundant clonotypes were examined with PCA combined with hierarchical clustering. Each responding clone was given a CD4 or CD8 phenotype based on the CD4+ and CD8+ repertoires, which had been sequenced separately. Through fastp at Q25 and MiXCR, TCRdb rebuilt clones from the public reads, retaining in-frame beta chains. Each entry is one CDR3 protein sequence, shown with its most common DNA and genes. TCRdb's processing, not the authors', yielded these V and J calls. Counted in this sample were 400,000 to 500,000 distinct CDR3 sequences; around 20% of them appeared once. Approximately 8.1% of the sample is taken by the ten largest.

The material sequenced was PBMCs or a T cell subset sorted from them (not recorded which). This sequence uses TRBV6-6 and TRBJ2-3; the D region possibly corresponds to TRBD1 (6 bases align). This clonotype was obtained from an adult woman who had mild COVID-19 (a few samples of this study predate the infection). The sample titles of this study are shuffled in the database, so cell type and time point are left out; the donor was told from shared clones. In nucleotides, the sequence is TGTGCCAGCAGTTACTACAGGGTACCAGATACGCAGTATTTT. Its protein is CASSYYRVPDTQYF.